The sample holds a few counts of the clone carrying this T cell receptor (beta chain). The antigen is unknown. Generated by immunoSEQ multiplex PCR, the TCRdb table keeps only in-frame clones and is missing some. The sample yields around 1,400 clones, approximately 69% seen once. The CDR3 has 13 amino acids. With 3 bases removed from V and 3 bases from J, the gap between germline ends came to 6 bases. In germline, CDR1 is MDHEN, CDR2 SYDVKM. This sample was taken from a study of circulating tumor DNA in untreated peripheral T-cell lymphoma. Study-wide points: 30% to 40% of serially sampled patients cleared ctDNA after two cycles. Baseline tissues yielded 86% and baseline serum 65% to 70% tumor-specific clonotype detection. Despite persistently detectable ctDNA, a couple of patients remained in remission over about 10 years.

Sequencing was done on a sample of cell-free DNA from blood serum. This TCR came from a human donor with peripheral T-cell lymphoma. V gene TRBV28 combines with J gene TRBJ2-1; D remains unclear. The CDR3 DNA reads TGTGCCAGCAGTTTTGAAAGCTACAATGAGCAGTTCTTC. It codes for CASSFESYNEQFF.